Listed below are T cell receptor beta chains from one sample, sequenced in a study of T-cell reconstitution after alpha-beta-depleted transplantation in children. From the PCR reads, TCRdb called clonotypes with MiXCR, one entry per CDR3 protein. The top ten clones hold approximately 25% of a sample with about 440,000 distinct CDR3 sequences, roughly 43% of them seen once. Source: PBMCs, taken before TCRalphabeta/CD19-depleted stem cell transplant. The receptors were gathered from a girl aged 2 to 9 with aplastic anemia, due to receive a stem cell transplant. Both conserved end residues are part of each CDR3. The order of the fields is clone size, J gene, V gene, D gene, CDR3 protein, CDR3 DNA. A D gene is named only where the DNA matches it firmly. Rows may omit the clone size; those that give it use once, few, many or a size class.

-	TRBJ2-7	TRBV20-1	-	CSAQAVSVSTYEQYF	TGCAGTGCTCAGGCGGTTTCGGTTTCGACCTACGAGCAGTACTTC
many	TRBJ2-2	TRBV5-1	-	CASSLEGGLVTGELFF	TGCGCCAGCAGCTTGGAAGGGGGTTTGGTCACCGGGGAGCTGTTTTTT
-	TRBJ2-7	TRBV20-1	-	CSASRGTFELYEQYF	TGCAGTGCTAGTCGCGGGACTTTCGAACTGTACGAGCAGTACTTC
many	TRBJ2-7	TRBV7-2	TRBD1	CASSPRTGYYEQYF	TGTGCCAGCAGCCCGAGGACAGGATACTACGAGCAGTACTTC
-	TRBJ2-3	TRBV29-1	-	CSAGGGRGIDTQYF	TGCAGCGCCGGGGGCGGAAGGGGGATTGATACGCAGTATTTT
many	TRBJ2-3	TRBV12-3/TRBV12-4	TRBD1	CASSQGAGTDTQYF	TGTGCCAGCAGTCAGGGGGCTGGCACAGATACGCAGTATTTT
-	TRBJ2-1	TRBV28	-	CASRVVSPLPHEQFF	TGTGCCAGCAGGGTGGTCTCCCCCTTACCCCATGAGCAGTTCTTC
few	TRBJ2-1	TRBV4-2	-	CASSQDGLDNEQFF	TGTGCCAGCAGCCAAGATGGACTCGACAATGAGCAGTTCTTC
-	TRBJ1-2	TRBV11-2	-	CASSLGPMGSSPAGYGYTF	TGTGCCAGCAGCTTAGGCCCGATGGGATCCTCCCCGGCGGGCTATGGCTACACCTTC
-	TRBJ2-2	TRBV11-1	-	CASSFPSARRTGELFF	TGTGCCAGCAGCTTTCCTAGCGCGAGGAGGACCGGGGAGCTGTTTTTT
few	TRBJ2-1	TRBV7-3	TRBD1	CASSLVSGTGSSYNEQFF	TGTGCCAGCAGCTTAGTATCAGGGACAGGTAGCTCCTACAATGAGCAGTTCTTC
once	TRBJ2-7	TRBV10-3	TRBD1	CAISGQGAREQYF	TGTGCCATCTCGGGACAGGGGGCTCGGGAGCAGTACTTC
few	TRBJ2-5	TRBV30	-	CAWSVQTGRTETQYF	TGTGCCTGGAGTGTCCAGACCGGACGCACGGAGACCCAGTACTTC
few	TRBJ2-3	TRBV7-9	-	CASSLVGIPTDTQYF	TGTGCCAGCAGCTTAGTGGGGATACCAACAGATACGCAGTATTTT
many	TRBJ2-1	TRBV4-1	TRBD2	CASSQLPGGGVDNEQFF	TGCGCCAGCAGCCAACTACCTGGTGGGGGGGTGGACAATGAGCAGTTCTTC
many	TRBJ2-1	TRBV20-1	TRBD2	CSASLRSGSSYNEQFF	TGCAGTGCTAGCCTGCGGAGCGGGAGCTCCTACAATGAGCAGTTCTTC
many	TRBJ2-7	TRBV29-1	-	CSAAEGPASMYEQYF	TGCAGCGCAGCTGAAGGACCCGCTTCCATGTACGAGCAGTACTTC
few	TRBJ2-3	TRBV4-1	TRBD1	CASSQELYRTGTGTTDTQYF	TGCGCCAGCAGCCAAGAGTTGTATCGGACCGGGACAGGGACCACAGATACGCAGTATTTT
-	TRBJ2-5	TRBV4-1	-	CASSQGRSVGRLGETQYF	TGCGCCAGCAGCCAAGGTAGATCAGTGGGGAGGTTAGGAGAGACCCAGTACTTC
-	TRBJ2-3	TRBV7-6	TRBD2	CASSLGGGLELPDTQYF	TGTGCCAGCAGCTTGGGGGGGGGACTAGAACTTCCAGATACGCAGTATTTT
many	TRBJ1-1	TRBV5-1	-	CASGQDSHISNTEAFF	TGCGCCAGCGGCCAGGACAGTCATATATCGAACACTGAAGCTTTCTTT
-	TRBJ1-2	TRBV4-1	TRBD1	CASSQDGGQGFGGYTF	TGCGCCAGCAGCCAAGATGGGGGACAGGGGTTCGGTGGCTACACCTTC
few	TRBJ2-5	TRBV18	TRBD1	CASSLSRTGIETQYF	TGTGCCAGCTCACTAAGCCGGACAGGGATCGAGACCCAGTACTTC
-	TRBJ2-7	TRBV20-1	TRBD1	CSDRQGSSYEQYF	TGCAGTGACAGACAGGGAAGCTCCTACGAGCAGTACTTC
many	TRBJ2-3	TRBV20-1	TRBD2	CSASGTSGNTDTQYF	TGCAGTGCTAGTGGGACTAGCGGAAACACAGATACGCAGTATTTT
once	TRBJ2-7	TRBV15	TRBD2	CATSSLRASGRNEQYF	TGTGCCACCAGCAGCCTCCGGGCTAGCGGGAGGAACGAGCAGTACTTC
few	TRBJ2-1	TRBV20-1	TRBD2	CSAFATSGANEQFF	TGCAGTGCTTTCGCGACTAGCGGGGCCAATGAGCAGTTCTTC
many	TRBJ2-1	TRBV5-1	-	CASSLGVNEQFF	TGTGCCAGCAGCTTGGGGGTAAATGAGCAGTTCTTC
-	TRBJ1-5	TRBV6-2/TRBV6-3	-	CASSRRYNNQPQHF	TGTGCCAGCAGTCGGAGGTATAACAATCAGCCCCAGCATTTT
-	TRBJ2-1	TRBV29-1	-	CSVQGRPEMGFDEQFF	TGCAGCGTACAGGGAAGACCGGAGATGGGGTTCGATGAGCAGTTCTTC
-	TRBJ2-7	TRBV7-2	TRBD1	CASSDQGTGWAYEQYF	TGTGCCAGCAGCGATCAAGGGACAGGGTGGGCCTACGAGCAGTACTTC
-	TRBJ2-3	TRBV12-3/TRBV12-4	-	CASSPDNQRTDTQYF	TGTGCCAGCAGCCCGGACAACCAACGCACAGATACGCAGTATTTT
many	TRBJ1-3	TRBV4-1	TRBD1	CASSQVRGGNTIYF	TGCGCCAGCAGCCAAGTCAGGGGGGGAAACACCATATATTTT
few	TRBJ2-1	TRBV6-1	-	CASSEFRTSEQFF	TGTGCCAGCAGTGAATTCCGAACCTCTGAGCAGTTCTTC
few	TRBJ1-2	TRBV4-1	-	CASSQEARQGNHPYGYTF	TGCGCCAGCAGCCAAGAGGCACGCCAGGGAAACCATCCCTATGGCTACACCTTC
many	TRBJ1-4	TRBV20-1	TRBD1	CSATGQGGEKLFF	TGCAGTGCGACGGGACAGGGGGGTGAAAAACTGTTTTTT
-	TRBJ2-7	TRBV28	-	CASSPTTGTYEQYF	TGTGCCAGCAGTCCTACGACAGGCACCTACGAGCAGTACTTC
-	TRBJ2-2	TRBV12-3/TRBV12-4	-	CASSLAPPGTGELFF	TGTGCCAGCAGTTTAGCCCCCCCGGGCACCGGGGAGCTGTTTTTT
-	TRBJ2-1	TRBV7-2	TRBD2	CASSLAGSGGPYNEQFF	TGTGCCAGCAGCTTAGCTGGTAGCGGGGGCCCCTACAATGAGCAGTTCTTC
many	TRBJ2-1	TRBV7-7	-	CASSLDGYSNEQFF	TGTGCTAGCAGCTTAGACGGCTATTCTAATGAGCAGTTCTTC
once	TRBJ2-3	TRBV5-1	TRBD2	CASSLVSSGSGDTQYF	TGCGCCAGCAGCTTGGTGTCTAGCGGGAGCGGGGATACGCAGTATTTT
many	TRBJ2-7	TRBV5-1	-	CASSLGASGYEQYF	TGCGCCAGCAGCTTGGGTGCTTCAGGGTACGAGCAGTACTTC
-	TRBJ1-1	TRBV5-1	-	CASSPGGGFSGTEAFF	TGCGCCAGCAGCCCCGGTGGGGGGTTCTCCGGCACTGAAGCTTTCTTT
-	TRBJ1-1	TRBV6-5	-	CASSYDSNEAFF	TGTGCCAGCAGTTACGACAGTAATGAAGCTTTCTTT
few	TRBJ1-2	TRBV6-1	-	CASRVARSYGYTF	TGTGCCAGCAGGGTAGCACGGTCGTATGGCTACACCTTC